This T cell receptor beta chain was found in a study of blood T cell dynamics during melanoma immunotherapy. As for the study in general: Metastatic melanoma patients received first-line pembrolizumab or nivolumab plus ipilimumab. Study results and limitations: PBMC repertoires of eventual disease-control patients split at W3 into clonality or diversity gains. The study could not tell melanoma-specific clones from general immune activation.

Described time point: pre-treatment baseline. Apart from a couple of fast progressors, RECIST 1.1 response was judged 12 weeks post-infusion. Worth noting for this clone: No antigen is known for it.

CDR3 length: 11 amino acids. The assay was immunoSEQ multiplex PCR, and TCRdb's table has in-frame clones only and misses some. The sample has roughly 9,400 clones, roughly 89% seen once. The chain uses TRBV21-1 and TRBJ2-7; the table names TRBD2, a call not compared with the DNA. TRBV21-1 is tagged as a pseudogene. The sequence came from a human donor with melanoma. The sequencing used blood, collected from a patient treated with checkpoint blockade. In nucleotides, the CDR3 is TGTGCCAACAACACCCCGGGGGAGCAGTACTTC. The encoded protein is CANNTPGEQYF.